The next 32 T cell receptor beta chains were all read from a single sample in a study of CD8+ T cells in alopecia areata. Extracted RNA was reverse transcribed into cDNA, the sequencing template. Generated by immunoSEQ multiplex PCR, the TCRdb table keeps only in-frame clones and is missing some. The data contain about 30,000 clones, around 62% of them singletons. The sample taken for sequencing was NKG2D-high CD8+ T cells sorted from blood. The receptors were gathered from a human donor with alopecia areata.

This clone appeared a few times. The chain carries TRBV5-1 and TRBJ2-5, with D maybe TRBD2 (5 bases). The J call may be in error: the DNA end matches TRBJ2-7 better. CDR1 is SGHRS, CDR2 YFSETQ, per germline. The CDR3 length is 13 residues. The CDR3 nucleotides are TGCGCCAGCAGCTTAGCCCCGGGGTACGAGCAGTACTTC. Protein product: CASSLAPGYEQYF.

Of note for this clone: The junction and the germline gene differ at one end; a read error may be behind it. The J gene is TRBJ2-7, the V gene TRBV6-5; a possible D gene is TRBD1 (5 bases). The germline V gene has CDR1 MNHEY and CDR2 SVGAGI. The CDR3 covers 15 residues. The CDR3 is CAGSYFSGPEYEQYF. In DNA, the CDR3 is TGTGCCGGCAGTTACTTTTCAGGGCCCGAGTACGAGCAGTACTTC.

The chain carries TRBV30 and TRBJ1-1; 12 bases fit TRBD1. V gave up 3 bases and J gave up 3 bases; unmatched junction bases: 5. Germline CDR1 GTSNPN, CDR2 SVGIG (reference sequence). The CDR3 consists of 15 residues. The CDR3 nucleotides are TGTGCCTGGAGCCTGGGACAGGGGGCTTACACTGAAGCTTTCTTT. This gives the protein CAWSLGQGAYTEAFF.

This clone has only one observation. The V call is TRBV9, the J call TRBJ2-1; 7 bases line up with TRBD2. This CDR3 contains 15 residues. Germline CDR1 is SGDLS and CDR2 is YYNGEE. V shed 1 base, J shed 5 bases, and the junction held 6 bases outside the gene matches. CDR3 in DNA: TGTGCCAGCAGCGTATGGAGCGGGACCAACAATGAGCAGTTCTTC. Encoded protein: CASSVWSGTNNEQFF.

V is TRBV27 and J is TRBJ1-5, with D maybe TRBD1 (6 bases). CDR3 length: 15 residues. With 0 bases removed from V and 5 bases from J, the gap between germline ends came to 11 bases. Germline-derived CDR1 and CDR2 are MNHEY and SMNVEV (reference sequence). The CDR3 protein is CASSLSGDTYQPQHF. For the CDR3, the DNA is TGTGCCAGCAGTTTATCGGGGGACACTTATCAGCCCCAGCATTTT.

The rearrangement uses TRBV5-6 and TRBJ2-6, with D uncertain. Germline CDR1 SGHDT, CDR2 YYEEEE. V was shortened by 5 bases and J by 0 bases, with 12 bases between the two germline ends. CDR3 length equals 16 residues. CDR3 bases: TGTGCCAGCAGTTCCGACGTAAGCTCTGGGGCCAACGTCCTGACTTTC. This translates into CASSSDVSSGANVLTF.

The CDR3 loop is CSVEDANTRGYTF. The CDR3 nucleotides are TGCAGCGTTGAAGATGCCAATACCCGTGGCTACACCTTC. V gene TRBV29-1 combines with J gene TRBJ1-2; the D is unclear. The CDR3 spans 13 residues. Germline-derived CDR1 and CDR2 are SQVTM and ANQGSEA. The V end was cut by 0 bases, the J end by 7 bases, with 12 bases between.

This clone was found a few times. The gene calls are TRBV19 and TRBJ1-1; D is unresolved. The CDR3 is 12 residues long. V gave up 0 bases and J gave up 6 bases, with 5 bases separating them. Germline CDR1 is LNHDA and CDR2 is SQIVND (reference sequence). The CDR3 sequence: CASSIDGAEAFF. The CDR3 DNA is TGTGCCAGTAGTATAGATGGAGCTGAAGCTTTCTTT.

This sequence joins TRBV27 and TRBJ2-7, with 7 nucleotides matching TRBD1. Germline V gives CDR1 MNHEY, CDR2 SMNVEV (reference sequence). This CDR3 contains 15 residues. The V gene end was trimmed by 3 bases and the J gene end by 1 base; junction bases not matched to a gene: 6. CDR3 in DNA: TGTGCCAGCAGTTTTGAAATGGGACAGTCCTACGAGCAGTACTTC. It codes for CASSFEMGQSYEQYF.

This clone appeared a single time. The chain couples TRBV7-9 to TRBJ2-7; D is undetermined. The CDR3 is made up of 13 amino acids. The V gene's germline CDR1 is SEHNR and CDR2 FQNEAQ (reference sequence). Trimming pared 5 bases from V and 4 bases from J, leaving 12 bases between. The CDR3 DNA reads as TGTGCCAGCAGCACCCACGACACATACGAGCAGTACTTC. Amino acids: CASSTHDTYEQYF. Filled out from reference TRBV7-9 and TRBJ2-7, the complete variable domain reads DTGVSQNPRHKITKRGQNVTFRCDPISEHNRLYWYRQTLGQGPEFLTYFQNEAQLEKSRLLSDRFSAERPKGSFSTLEIQRTEQGDSAMYLCASSTHDTYEQYFGPGTRLTVT.

The chain joins TRBV25-1 to TRBJ1-1; D uncertain. Trimming pared 4 bases from V and 1 base from J, leaving 10 bases between. This CDR3 spans 14 amino acids. The germline gives CDR1 MGHDK, CDR2 SYGVNS. Written as DNA, the CDR3 is TGTGCCAGCAGTGTGGGTTTAGGGAACACTGAAGCTTTCTTT. Protein product: CASSVGLGNTEAFF. The full variable domain, in which reference TRBV25-1 and TRBJ1-1 provide the parts outside the CDR3, is EADIYQTPRYLVIGTGKKITLECSQTMGHDKMYWYQQDPGMELHLIHYSYGVNSTEKGDLSSESTVSRIRTEHFPLTLESARPSHTSQYLCASSVGLGNTEAFFGQGTRLTVV.

The chain is built from TRBV9 and TRBJ2-3; D unresolved. Trimming left V 0 bases short and J 0 bases short, with 5 bases between. This CDR3 is built from 14 residues. The V gene's germline CDR1 is SGDLS and CDR2 YYNGEE. CDR3 sequence: CASSVEFSTDTQYF. For the CDR3, the DNA is TGTGCCAGCAGCGTAGAATTTAGCACAGATACGCAGTATTTT.

The chain joins TRBV4-3 to TRBJ2-7, with D possibly matching TRBD1 (5 bases). This CDR3 has 14 amino acids. CDR1 LGHNA and CDR2 YSLEER come from the germline V gene. Trimming cost V 0 bases and J 1 base, with 7 bases left between them. The CDR3 loop reads CASSQETVSYEQYF. DNA for the CDR3: TGCGCCAGCAGCCAAGAGACAGTTTCCTACGAGCAGTACTTC.

The chain carries TRBV19 and TRBJ2-7, with 7 nucleotides matching TRBD1. This CDR3 has 14 residues. CDR1 is LNHDA and CDR2 is SQIVND in the germline V gene (reference sequence). Unmatched junction bases numbered 9, after V lost 4 bases and J lost 6 bases. Written as DNA, the CDR3 is TGTGCCAGTAGTACCGCGACAGGGTTCCGCGAGCAGTACTTC. Translation: CASSTATGFREQYF.

The chain joins TRBV11-2 to TRBJ1-2; 11 nucleotides align to TRBD1. The CDR3 is 13 residues long. The V and J ends lost 9 bases and 5 bases, in that order; junction bases with no gene match: 5. The V gene's germline CDR1 is SGHAT and CDR2 FQNNGV. In DNA form, the CDR3 reads TGTGCCAGTATGGGACAGGGGGTATATGGCTACACCTTC. It is translated as CASMGQGVYGYTF.

This clone was detected a few times. The chain is built from TRBV2 and TRBJ2-1, with D unresolved. The V gene lost 7 bases and the J gene lost 7 bases, with 8 bases spanning the gap. CDR1 is SNHLY, CDR2 FYNNEI, per germline. This CDR3 has 11 amino acids. CDR3 in amino acids: CASITANEQFF. The CDR3 DNA follows: TGTGCCAGCATAACGGCTAATGAGCAGTTCTTC.

This clone was detected a few times. This rearrangement joins TRBV6-5 to TRBJ1-5; D remains unclear. Trimming left V 2 bases short and J 5 bases short, with 7 bases between. Germline assignment: CDR1 MNHEY and CDR2 SVGAGI. CDR3 length equals 13 residues. CDR3: CASSYAGDQPQHF. CDR3 nucleotides: TGTGCCAGCAGTTACGCGGGCGATCAGCCCCAGCATTTT.

This clone came up a few times. The chain uses TRBV7-9 and TRBJ1-6, with a tentative D call TRBD1 (5 bases). V lost 3 bases to trimming and J lost 0 bases, with 9 bases between them. The CDR3 covers 16 residues. CDR1 is SEHNR and CDR2 is FQNEAQ in the germline V gene (reference sequence). The CDR3 spells CASSFEGSSYNSPLHF. The CDR3 bases are TGTGCCAGCAGCTTTGAGGGGAGCTCCTATAATTCACCCCTCCACTTT.

In this sample, this clone turned up a few times. The chain carries TRBV29-1 and TRBJ2-7; 9 positions agree with TRBD2. The CDR3 loop spans 16 amino acids. Germline CDR1 SQVTM, CDR2 ANQGSEA. With V trimmed by 5 bases and J by 4 bases, 15 bases remained unmatched. CDR3 loop: CSVQSFSGSYSYEQYF. CDR3 DNA sequence: TGCAGCGTTCAATCTTTTAGCGGGAGTTACTCTTACGAGCAGTACTTC.

J is TRBJ1-2 and V is TRBV7-9; 9 positions agree with TRBD1. Germline V CDR1 and CDR2: SEHNR, FQNEAQ (reference sequence). This CDR3 is built from 15 residues. After removal of 4 bases from V and 7 bases from J, the junction contained 10 bases not matched to a gene. CDR3: CASSSADRGLSGYTF. The CDR3 nucleotides are TGTGCCAGCAGCTCGGCGGACAGGGGTTTGAGTGGCTACACCTTC.

This chain connects TRBV11-2 to TRBJ2-5; D is unclear. This CDR3 has 14 residues. The V end lost 5 bases, the J end lost 4 bases, and 14 bases lay between the germline ends. Per the germline V gene, CDR1 is SGHAT and CDR2 is FQNNGV. The CDR3 here is CASSGMETGETQYF. For the CDR3, the DNA is TGTGCCAGCAGCGGCATGGAGACGGGAGAGACCCAGTACTTC. The variable domain in full, completed from reference TRBV11-2 and TRBJ2-5, reads EAGVAQSPRYKIIEKRQSVAFWCNPISGHATLYWYQQILGQGPKLLIQFQNNGVVDDSQLPKDRFSAERLKGVDSTLKIQPAKLEDSAVYLCASSGMETGETQYFGPGTRLLVL.

The chain joins TRBV27 to TRBJ2-7; tentatively, D is TRBD2 (6 bases). Germline V gives CDR1 MNHEY, CDR2 SMNVEV (reference sequence). V was shortened by 5 bases and J by 2 bases, with 10 bases between the two germline ends. The CDR3 is 13 residues long. For the CDR3, the DNA is TGTGCCAGCAGTAAATCGGGGGCCTACGAGCAGTACTTC. Translating it yields CASSKSGAYEQYF.

This clone was seen more than once but under ten times. The V call is TRBV5-1, the J call TRBJ2-3; 10 nucleotides align to TRBD2. This CDR3 has 17 residues. Trimming took 4 bases from V and 2 from J; bases not matched to a gene: 10. Germline lookup yields CDR1 SGHRS and CDR2 YFSETQ. The CDR3 here is CASSPEGLAAVTDTQYF. CDR3 bases: TGCGCCAGCAGCCCCGAAGGACTAGCGGCCGTCACAGATACGCAGTATTTT. Looking up the rest from reference TRBV5-1 and TRBJ2-3 gives the full variable domain: KAGVTQTPRYLIKTRGQQVTLSCSPISGHRSVSWYQQTPGQGLQFLFEYFSETQRNKGNFPGRFSGRQFSNSRSEMNVSTLELGDSALYLCASSPEGLAAVTDTQYFGPGTRLTVL.

The CDR3 DNA follows: TGCAGCGTTGAGACTACTAGCACAGATACGCAGTATTTT. Translated, it gives CSVETTSTDTQYF. The chain joins TRBV29-1 to TRBJ2-3; D might be TRBD2 (5 bases). V lost 3 bases and J 0 bases, leaving 7 bases between the germline ends. The CDR3 covers 13 residues. CDR1 is SQVTM and CDR2 is ANQGSEA in the germline V gene.

This chain connects TRBV27 to TRBJ2-1; D is unresolved. The CDR3 loop spans 15 amino acids. V lost 6 bases and J lost 4, with 16 bases in between. CDR1 is MNHEY and CDR2 is SMNVEV in the germline V gene (reference sequence). CDR3 loop: CASSPVMQTYNEQFF. DNA of the CDR3: TGTGCCAGCAGCCCCGTGATGCAGACTTACAATGAGCAGTTCTTC.

In this sample, this clone turned up a few times. In DNA form, the CDR3 reads TGTGCCAGCAGCTACGGGGGGTCCACAGATACGCAGTATTTT. It specifies CASSYGGSTDTQYF. The J gene is TRBJ2-3, the V gene TRBV7-2; 7 nucleotides match TRBD2. Germline V gene lookup returns CDR1 SGHTA and CDR2 FQGNSA. The junction had 3 bases not matched to a gene; V was cut back by 4 bases and J by 2 bases. This CDR3 is built from 14 residues.

The chain combines TRBV6-5 with TRBJ1-5, with D possibly matching TRBD1 (6 bases). CDR1 and CDR2 (germline): MNHEY, SVGAGI. The CDR3 spans 15 residues. V was cut by 0 bases and J by 4 bases, with 10 bases left in between. DNA of the CDR3: TGTGCCAGCAGTTACTCGATAGGGGGGAATCAGCCCCAGCATTTT. As protein: CASSYSIGGNQPQHF.

This chain links TRBV25-1 with TRBJ1-5; no clear D. Germline CDR1 and CDR2: MGHDK and SYGVNS. Trimming left V 2 bases short and J 3 bases short, with 8 bases between. This CDR3 is built from 14 residues. The CDR3 DNA reads as TGTGCCAGCAGTGAAGGACCGAACAATCAGCCCCAGCATTTT. Protein sequence: CASSEGPNNQPQHF.

The V call is TRBV29-1, the J call TRBJ2-7, with 8 bases aligning to TRBD1. In germline, CDR1 is SQVTM, CDR2 ANQGSEA. This CDR3 has 12 residues. Trimming took 7 bases from V and 2 from J; bases not matched to a gene: 4. CDR3 sequence reads: CSAQTGAYEQYF. CDR3 coding DNA: TGCAGCGCCCAGACAGGGGCCTACGAGCAGTACTTC.

The V and J genes are TRBV7-9 and TRBJ1-2; 7 bases align to TRBD1. Trimming cost V 8 bases and J 4 bases; bases outside gene matches: 4. Germline CDR1 and CDR2: SEHNR and FQNEAQ (reference sequence). The CDR3 extends over 12 amino acids. The CDR3 reads CASGDSIYGYTF. CDR3 DNA sequence: TGTGCCAGCGGGGACAGCATCTATGGCTACACCTTC.

The chain carries TRBV27 and TRBJ2-1; no definite D call. The germline V and J ends were trimmed by 8 bases and 5 bases, with 4 bases remaining between them. The CDR3 is 10 residues long. The germline V gene has CDR1 MNHEY and CDR2 SMNVEV (reference sequence). In DNA, the CDR3 is TGTGCCAGCGGCGACAATGAGCAGTTCTTC. As protein: CASGDNEQFF.

This chain connects TRBV6-1 to TRBJ2-5; 12 bases fit TRBD1. In germline, CDR1 is MNHNS, CDR2 SASEGT. V was pared by 3 bases and J by 2 bases, with 7 bases of the junction left unmatched. The CDR3 extends over 17 amino acids. CDR3 DNA: TGTGCCAGCAGTGACCCGGGACAGGGGGCTTGGCAAGAGACCCAGTACTTC. Amino acids: CASSDPGQGAWQETQYF.